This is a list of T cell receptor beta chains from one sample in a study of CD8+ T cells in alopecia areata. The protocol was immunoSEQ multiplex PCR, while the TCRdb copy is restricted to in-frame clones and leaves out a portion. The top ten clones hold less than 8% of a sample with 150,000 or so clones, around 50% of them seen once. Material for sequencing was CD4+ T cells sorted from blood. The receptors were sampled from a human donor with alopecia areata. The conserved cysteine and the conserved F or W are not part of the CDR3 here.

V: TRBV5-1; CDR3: ASSLLRNEQF
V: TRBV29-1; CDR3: SGGGEGYGYT
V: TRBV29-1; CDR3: SAFELRETQY
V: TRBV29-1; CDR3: SAGDRGGRETQY
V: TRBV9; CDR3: ASSVSPVGQEQF
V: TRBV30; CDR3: AWSGQYHTYEQY
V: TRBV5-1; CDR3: ASSEVGVPYEQY
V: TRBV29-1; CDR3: SVTGTGGYEQY
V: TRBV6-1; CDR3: ASSEDGTDTQY
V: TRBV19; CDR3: ASSLLLAGGGEQF
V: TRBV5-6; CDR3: ASSSIQDSSKSNEQY
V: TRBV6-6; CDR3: ASSLPSPGYDEQF
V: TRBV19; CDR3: ASSLPQGRMNTEAF
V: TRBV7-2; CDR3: ASSPQVEVGQF
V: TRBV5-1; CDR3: ASSTQTSGAYNEQF
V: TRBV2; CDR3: ASIKGIQEVTGELF
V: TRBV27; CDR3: ASSSELGTGGYEQY
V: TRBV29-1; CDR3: SVEASGSDGYT
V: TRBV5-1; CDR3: ASSEPGDPAYT
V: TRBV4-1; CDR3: ASSPSGTGGNQPQH
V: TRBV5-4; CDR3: ASSLPAGWGTDTQY
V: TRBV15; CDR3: ATSSFGGYEQY
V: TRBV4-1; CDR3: ASSQDRASGNTIY
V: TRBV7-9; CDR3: ASSDITSALGAKNIQY
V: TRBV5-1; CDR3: ASSSDGGGHPEAF
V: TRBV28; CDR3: ASRRDRGAYGYT
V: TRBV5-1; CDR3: ASSLGESNQPQH
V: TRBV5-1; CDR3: ASSLDWGEQY
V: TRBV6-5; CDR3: ASSPRQGIYEQY
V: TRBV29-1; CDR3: SVEGPRLAGATDTQY
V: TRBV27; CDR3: ASSPGQVFYNEQF
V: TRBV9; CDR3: ASSVSTPETQY
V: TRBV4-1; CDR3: ASSQEERYT
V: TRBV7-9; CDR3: ASPRRGWNTEAF
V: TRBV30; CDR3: AWSVLDRSEAF
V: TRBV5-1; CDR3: ASSLVGEQY
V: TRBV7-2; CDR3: ASSFQGKNIQY
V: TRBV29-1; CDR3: SAQLVDRGHGYT
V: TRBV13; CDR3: ASSLRRGTGIEQF
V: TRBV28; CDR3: ASSPGGGLPPGYT
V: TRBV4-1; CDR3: ASSQDPGRDYEQY
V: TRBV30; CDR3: AWSENRNYEQY
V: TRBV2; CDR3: ASSHQDTVGTEAF
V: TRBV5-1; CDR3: ASSLERAAYNEQF
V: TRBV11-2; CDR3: ASSLGWTQY
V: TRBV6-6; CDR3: ASSPSWGRNYEQY
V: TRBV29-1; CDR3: SVSRGAGNEKLF
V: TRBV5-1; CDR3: ASSLNRGLSGNTIY
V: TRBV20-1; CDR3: TAGVRTEAF
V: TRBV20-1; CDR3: SAGIETQY
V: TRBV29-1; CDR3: SVGGSQETQY
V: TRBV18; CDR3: ASSPQGNNQPQH